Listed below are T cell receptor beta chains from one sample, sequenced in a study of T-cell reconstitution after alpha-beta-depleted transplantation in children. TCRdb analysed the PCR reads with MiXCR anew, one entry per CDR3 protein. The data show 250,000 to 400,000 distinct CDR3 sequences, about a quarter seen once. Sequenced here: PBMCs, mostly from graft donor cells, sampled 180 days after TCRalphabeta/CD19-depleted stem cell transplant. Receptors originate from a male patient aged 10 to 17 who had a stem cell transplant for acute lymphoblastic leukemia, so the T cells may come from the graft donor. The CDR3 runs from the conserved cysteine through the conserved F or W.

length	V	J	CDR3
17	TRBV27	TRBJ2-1	CASSLFPLAGVVDEQFF
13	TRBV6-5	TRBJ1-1	CASSYERRTEAFF
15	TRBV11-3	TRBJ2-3	CASSLQQGLADTQYF
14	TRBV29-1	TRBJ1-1	CSVEGPQPNTEAFF
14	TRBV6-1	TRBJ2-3	CALQERESTDTQYF
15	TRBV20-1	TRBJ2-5	CSARPGGGRGETQYF
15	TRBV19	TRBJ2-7	CASSLLAGFPDEQYF
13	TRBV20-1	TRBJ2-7	CSARGSFYGEQYF
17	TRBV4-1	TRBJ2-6	CASSHKKKTSGANVLTF
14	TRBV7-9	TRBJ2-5	CASSAPGVRETQYF
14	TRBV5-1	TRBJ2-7	CASSLAGQIYEQYF
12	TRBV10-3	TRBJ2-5	CAISDGEETQYF
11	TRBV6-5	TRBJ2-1	CASSYGQGKFF
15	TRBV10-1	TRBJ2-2	CASTEGGLGGGELFF
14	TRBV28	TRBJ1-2	CASSFPDRALGYTF
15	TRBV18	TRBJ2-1	CASSPLSPSYNEQFF
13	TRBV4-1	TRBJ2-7	CASSQASGSEQYF
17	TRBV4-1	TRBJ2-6	CASSVGQARSGANVLTF
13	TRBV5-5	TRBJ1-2	CASSVSMEGTGAF
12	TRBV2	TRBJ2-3	CASSNGLARQYF
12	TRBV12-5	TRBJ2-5	CASGLVTETQYF
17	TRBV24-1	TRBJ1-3	CATSDLLWRERRNTIYF
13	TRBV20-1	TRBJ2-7	CSVKGRTHYEQYF
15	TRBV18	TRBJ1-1	CASSPPEQGAVEAFF
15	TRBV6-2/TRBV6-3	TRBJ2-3	CAATLEGLATDTQYF
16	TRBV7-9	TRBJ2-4	CASSKDSLVAKNIQYF
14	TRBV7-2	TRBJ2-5	CASSLLGGVETQYF
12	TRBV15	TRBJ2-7	CATSRGRNEQYF
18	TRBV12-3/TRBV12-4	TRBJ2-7	CASSFAGTSGRASHEQYF
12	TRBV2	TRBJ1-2	CASRKGIYGYTF
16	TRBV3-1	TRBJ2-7	CASSLTGAGNPYEQYF
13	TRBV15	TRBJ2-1	CATSRLGGGRRFF
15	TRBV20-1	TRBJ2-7	CRPSHRQGLSYEQYF
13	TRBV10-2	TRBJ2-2	CASRDRGTGELFF
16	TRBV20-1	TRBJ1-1	CSARAGRGGRNTEAFF
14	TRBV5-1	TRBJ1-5	CASSPGLPGGPQHF
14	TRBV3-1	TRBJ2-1	CASSQVTDYNEQFF
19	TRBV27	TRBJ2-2	CASSSRDRGGLGYTGELFF
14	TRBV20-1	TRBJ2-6	CSAQHRAGANVLTF
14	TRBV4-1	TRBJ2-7	CASSQAGEGYEQYF
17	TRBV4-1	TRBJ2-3	CASSQGRTVRRTDTQYF
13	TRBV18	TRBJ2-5	CASSPPLQETQYF
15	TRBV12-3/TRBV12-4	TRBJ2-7	CASSRRGGSFYEQYF
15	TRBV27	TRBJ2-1	CASSSSGRPYNEQFF
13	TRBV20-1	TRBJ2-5	CSAQRQNQETQYF
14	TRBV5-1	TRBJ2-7	CASSMGQGAREQYF
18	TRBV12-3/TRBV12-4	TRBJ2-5	CAIGPGAWGPEAVETQYF
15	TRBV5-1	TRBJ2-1	CASSSKLAGINEQFF
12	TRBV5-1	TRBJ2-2	CASSRNTGELFF
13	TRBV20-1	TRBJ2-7	CSARDRVVYEQYF
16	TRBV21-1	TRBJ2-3	CAIERSDRFYTDTQYF